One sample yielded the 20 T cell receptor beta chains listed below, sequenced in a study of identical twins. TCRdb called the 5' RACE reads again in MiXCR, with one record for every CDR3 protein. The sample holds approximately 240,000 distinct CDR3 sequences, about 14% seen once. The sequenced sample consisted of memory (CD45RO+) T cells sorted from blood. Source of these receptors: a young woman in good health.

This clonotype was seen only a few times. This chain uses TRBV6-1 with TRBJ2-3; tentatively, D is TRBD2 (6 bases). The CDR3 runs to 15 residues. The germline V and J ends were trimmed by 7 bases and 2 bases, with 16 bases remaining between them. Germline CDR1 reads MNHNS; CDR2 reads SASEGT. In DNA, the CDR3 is TGTGCCAGCATGGGTGTAGCGGCGACCACAGATACGCAGTATTTT. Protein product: CASMGVAATTDTQYF.

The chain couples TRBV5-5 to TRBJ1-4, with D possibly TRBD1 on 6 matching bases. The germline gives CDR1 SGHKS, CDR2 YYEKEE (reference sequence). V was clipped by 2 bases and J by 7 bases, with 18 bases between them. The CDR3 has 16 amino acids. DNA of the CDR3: TGTGCCAGCAGCTTCGACAGGCCCGGACGTTCTGAAAAACTGTTTTTT. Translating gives CASSFDRPGRSEKLFF.

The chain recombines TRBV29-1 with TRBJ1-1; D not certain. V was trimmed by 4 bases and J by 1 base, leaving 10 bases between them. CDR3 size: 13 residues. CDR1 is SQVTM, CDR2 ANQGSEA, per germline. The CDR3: CSVGRNRNTEAFF. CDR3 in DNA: TGCAGCGTTGGGAGGAATCGGAACACTGAAGCTTTCTTT.

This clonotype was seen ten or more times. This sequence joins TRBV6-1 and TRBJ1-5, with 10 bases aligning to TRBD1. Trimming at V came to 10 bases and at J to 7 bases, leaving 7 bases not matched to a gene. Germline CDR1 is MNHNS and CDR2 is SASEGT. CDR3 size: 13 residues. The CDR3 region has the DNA TGTGCCACCTACCGGGACAGGGGCCAGCCCCAGCATTTT. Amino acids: CATYRDRGQPQHF.

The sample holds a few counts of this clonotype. The CDR3 bases are TGTGCCAGCATGAATAGCGCATACCAAGAGACCCAGTACTTC. Residues: CASMNSAYQETQYF. This chain joins TRBV7-2 and TRBJ2-5, with D maybe TRBD2 (5 bases). CDR1 is SGHTA, CDR2 FQGNSA, per germline. The CDR3 length is 14 residues. The V end was cut by 7 bases, the J end by 0 bases, with 12 bases between.

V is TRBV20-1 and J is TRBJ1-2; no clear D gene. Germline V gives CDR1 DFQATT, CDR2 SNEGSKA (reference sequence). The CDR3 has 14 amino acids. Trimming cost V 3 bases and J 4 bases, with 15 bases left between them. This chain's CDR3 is CSASEPNRRYGYTF. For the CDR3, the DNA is TGCAGTGCTAGTGAGCCCAACCGGCGCTATGGCTACACCTTC.

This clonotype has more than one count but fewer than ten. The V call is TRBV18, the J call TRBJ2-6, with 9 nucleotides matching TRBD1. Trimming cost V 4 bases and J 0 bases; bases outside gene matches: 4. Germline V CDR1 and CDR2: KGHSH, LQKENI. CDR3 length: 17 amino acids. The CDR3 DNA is TGTGCCAGCTCACGCCGACAGGGGGGCTCTGGGGCCAACGTCCTGACTTTC. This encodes CASSRRQGGSGANVLTF.

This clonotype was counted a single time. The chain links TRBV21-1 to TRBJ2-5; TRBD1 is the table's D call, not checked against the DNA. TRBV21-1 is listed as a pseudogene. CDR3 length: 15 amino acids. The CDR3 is CASSNSRGGQETQYF. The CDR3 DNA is TGTGCCAGCAGCAACTCGAGAGGGGGCCAAGAGACCCAGTACTTC.

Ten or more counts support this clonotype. The CDR3 region is CASSLGVEQFF. DNA of the CDR3: TGTGCCAGCAGTTTGGGAGTCGAGCAGTTCTTC. The chain has TRBV12-3 or TRBV12-4 and TRBJ2-1; weak D call: TRBD2 (5 bases). The CDR3 loop spans 11 amino acids. V was trimmed by 3 bases and J by 10 bases, leaving 7 bases between them.

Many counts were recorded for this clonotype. In DNA form, the CDR3 reads TGTGCCAGCAGCTTGGGGGGCCTGCACAATGAGCAGTTCTTC. It specifies CASSLGGLHNEQFF. The chain employs TRBV5-6 and TRBJ2-1, with a tentative D call TRBD1 (5 bases). CDR3 length: 14 residues. Trimming took 0 bases from V and 5 from J, leaving 9 bases between them. Germline values: CDR1 SGHDT, CDR2 YYEEEE.

For the CDR3, the DNA is TGCGCCAGCAGCCAAGTAGGAGGGGAAAGGGCTTTCTTT. Protein product: CASSQVGGERAFF. This chain links TRBV4-1 with TRBJ1-1, with D possibly being TRBD1 (5 bases). CDR1 and CDR2 (germline): MGHRA, YSYEKL. Deletions cut 1 base from V and 11 bases from J, with 14 bases between. This CDR3 is 13 amino acids long.

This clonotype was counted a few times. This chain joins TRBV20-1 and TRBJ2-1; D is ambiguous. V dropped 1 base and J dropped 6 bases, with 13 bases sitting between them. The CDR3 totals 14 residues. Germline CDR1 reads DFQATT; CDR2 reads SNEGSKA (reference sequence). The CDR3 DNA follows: TGCAGTGCTAGAGCGGGCGGACCAGGCAATGAGCAGTTCTTC. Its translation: CSARAGGPGNEQFF.

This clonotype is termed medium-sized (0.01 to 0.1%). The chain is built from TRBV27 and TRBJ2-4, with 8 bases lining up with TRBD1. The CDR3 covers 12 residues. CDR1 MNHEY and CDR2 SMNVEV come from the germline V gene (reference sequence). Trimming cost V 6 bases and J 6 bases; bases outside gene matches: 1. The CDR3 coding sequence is TGTGCCAGCAGGACAGGGGTAAACATTCAGTACTTC. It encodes CASRTGVNIQYF.

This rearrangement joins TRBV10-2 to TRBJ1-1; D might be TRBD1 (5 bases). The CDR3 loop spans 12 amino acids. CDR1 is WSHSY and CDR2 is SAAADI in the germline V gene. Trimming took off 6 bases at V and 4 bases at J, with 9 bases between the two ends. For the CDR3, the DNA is TGCGCCAGCAGGAGGGGAATCACTGAAGCTTTCTTT. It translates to CASRRGITEAFF.

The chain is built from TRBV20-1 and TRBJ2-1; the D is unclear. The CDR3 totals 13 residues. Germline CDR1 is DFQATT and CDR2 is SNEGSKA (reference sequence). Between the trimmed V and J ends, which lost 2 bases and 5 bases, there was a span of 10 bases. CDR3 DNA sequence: TGCAGTGCTAGATCGTCTCCCCACAATGAGCAGTTCTTC. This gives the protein CSARSSPHNEQFF.

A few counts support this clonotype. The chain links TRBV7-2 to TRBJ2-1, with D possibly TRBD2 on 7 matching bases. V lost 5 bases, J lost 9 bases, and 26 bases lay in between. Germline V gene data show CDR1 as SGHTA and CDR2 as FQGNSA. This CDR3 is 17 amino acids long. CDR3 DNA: TGTGCCAGCAGCCTCGGACCTGGAGGGGGAGGGGTTGGTGAGCAGTTCTTC. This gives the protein CASSLGPGGGGVGEQFF.

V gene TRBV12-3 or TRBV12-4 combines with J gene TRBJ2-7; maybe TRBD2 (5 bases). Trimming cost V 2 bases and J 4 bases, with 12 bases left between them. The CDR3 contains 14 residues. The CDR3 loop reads CASSLTGGRYEQYF. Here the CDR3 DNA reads TGTGCCAGCAGTTTAACGGGTGGGAGATACGAGCAGTACTTC.

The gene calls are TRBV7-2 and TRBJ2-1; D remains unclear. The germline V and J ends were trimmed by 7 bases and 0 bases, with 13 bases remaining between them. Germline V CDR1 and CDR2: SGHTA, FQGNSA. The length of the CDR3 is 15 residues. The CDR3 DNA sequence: TGTGCCAGCACCCTCGTCCCAAGCTCCTACAATGAGCAGTTCTTC. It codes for CASTLVPSSYNEQFF. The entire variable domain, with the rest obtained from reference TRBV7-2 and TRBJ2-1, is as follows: GAGVSQSPSNKVTEKGKDVELRCDPISGHTALYWYRQSLGQGLEFLIYFQGNSAPDKSGLPSDRFSAERTGGSVSTLTIQRTQQEDSAVYLCASTLVPSSYNEQFFGPGTRLTVL.

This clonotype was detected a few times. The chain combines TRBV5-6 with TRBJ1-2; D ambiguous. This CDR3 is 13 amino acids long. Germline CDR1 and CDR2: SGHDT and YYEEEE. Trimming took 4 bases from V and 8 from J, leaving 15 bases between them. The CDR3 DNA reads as TGTGCCAGCAGCATGGGATCTGGAACGGGCTACACCTTC. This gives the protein CASSMGSGTGYTF. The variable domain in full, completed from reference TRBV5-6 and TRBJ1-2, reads DAGVTQSPTHLIKTRGQQVTLRCSPKSGHDTVSWYQQALGQGPQFIFQYYEEEERQRGNFPDRFSGHQFPNYSSELNVNALLLGDSALYLCASSMGSGTGYTFGSGTRLTVV.

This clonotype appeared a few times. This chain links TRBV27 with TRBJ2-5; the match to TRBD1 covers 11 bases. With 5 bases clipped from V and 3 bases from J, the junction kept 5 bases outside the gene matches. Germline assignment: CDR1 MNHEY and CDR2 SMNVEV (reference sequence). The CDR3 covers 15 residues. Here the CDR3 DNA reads TGTGCCAGCAGTACCCGGGACAGGGGGAAAGAGACCCAGTACTTC. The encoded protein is CASSTRDRGKETQYF.